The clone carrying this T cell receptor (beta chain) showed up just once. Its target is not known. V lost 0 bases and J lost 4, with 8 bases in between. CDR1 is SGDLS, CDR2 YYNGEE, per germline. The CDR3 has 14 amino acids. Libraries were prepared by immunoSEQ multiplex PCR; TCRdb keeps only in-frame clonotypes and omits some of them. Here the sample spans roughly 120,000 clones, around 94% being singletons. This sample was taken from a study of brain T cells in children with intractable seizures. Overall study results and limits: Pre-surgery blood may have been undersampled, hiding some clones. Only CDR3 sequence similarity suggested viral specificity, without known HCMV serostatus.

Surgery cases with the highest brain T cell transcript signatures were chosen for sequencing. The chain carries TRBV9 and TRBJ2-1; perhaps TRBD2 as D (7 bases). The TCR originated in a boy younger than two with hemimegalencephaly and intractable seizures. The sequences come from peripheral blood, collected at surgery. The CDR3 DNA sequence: TGTGCCAGCAGCGTAGAGGGGGGGTACAATGAGCAGTTCTTC. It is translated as CASSVEGGYNEQFF.